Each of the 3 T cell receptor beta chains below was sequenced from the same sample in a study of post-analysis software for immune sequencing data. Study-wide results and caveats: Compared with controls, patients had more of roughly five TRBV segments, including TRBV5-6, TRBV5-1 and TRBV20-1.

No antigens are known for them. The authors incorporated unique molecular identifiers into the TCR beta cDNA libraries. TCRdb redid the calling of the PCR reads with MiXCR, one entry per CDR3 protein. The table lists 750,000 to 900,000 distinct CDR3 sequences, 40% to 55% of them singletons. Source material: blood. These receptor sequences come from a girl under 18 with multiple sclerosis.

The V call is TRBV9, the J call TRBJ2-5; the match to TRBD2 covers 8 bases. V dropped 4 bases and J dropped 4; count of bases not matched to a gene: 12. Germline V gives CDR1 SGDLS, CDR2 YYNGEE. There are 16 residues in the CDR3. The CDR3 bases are TGTGCCAGCAGCCCAAGTACGGGAGGGCCGGTAGAGACCCAGTACTTC. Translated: CASSPSTGGPVETQYF.

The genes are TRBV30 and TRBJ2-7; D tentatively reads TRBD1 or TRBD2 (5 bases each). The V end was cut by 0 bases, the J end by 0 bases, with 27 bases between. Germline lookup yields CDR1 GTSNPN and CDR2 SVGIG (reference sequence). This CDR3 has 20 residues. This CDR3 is CAWSVFSGDLIIQSSYEQYF. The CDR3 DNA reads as TGTGCCTGGAGTGTATTTTCTGGGGACCTCATTATTCAAAGCTCCTACGAGCAGTACTTC.

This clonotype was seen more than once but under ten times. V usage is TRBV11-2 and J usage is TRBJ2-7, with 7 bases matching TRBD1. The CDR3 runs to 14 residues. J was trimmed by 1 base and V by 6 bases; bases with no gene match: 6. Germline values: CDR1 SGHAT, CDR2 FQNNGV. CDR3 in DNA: TGTGCCAGCAGGCAACAGGGGAGTTCCTACGAGCAGTACTTC. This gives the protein CASRQQGSSYEQYF.